This TCR beta chain was sequenced during a study of spatial heterogeneity in lung cancer. The CDR3 loop spans 13 amino acids. V was clipped by 7 bases and J by 5 bases; unmatched bases: 7. TCRdb called the 5' RACE reads again in MiXCR, with one record for every CDR3 protein. The data show 20,000 to 25,000 distinct CDR3 sequences, more than 9.5% seen once. Noted time point: blood at routine non-recurrence follow-up after resection. This clonotype was counted ten times or more. The chain joins TRBV23-1 to TRBJ1-1; the match to TRBD1 covers 7 bases. TRBV23-1 qualifies as an ORF whose function is uncertain. The TCR originated in a male donor with early-stage non-small cell lung cancer. This material consisted of PBMCs, taken at follow-up. CDR3: CASIQGGYTEAFF. In DNA, the CDR3 is TGCGCCAGCATTCAGGGGGGTTATACTGAAGCTTTCTTT.